This passage covers 9 T cell receptor beta chains from one sample sequenced in a study of blood T cell repertoires in COVID-19. Sequencing used immunoSEQ multiplex PCR; TCRdb keeps in-frame clones, though not all of them. The table has roughly 310,000 clones, approximately 89% seen once. The sample was PBMCs or T cells enriched from blood (not recorded which). Receptors were obtained from a woman between 40 and 55 years old who had recovered from COVID-19.

The rearrangement joins TRBV7-9 to TRBJ2-5, with 7 bases matching TRBD2. This CDR3 is built from 12 residues. CDR1 SEHNR and CDR2 FQNEAQ come from the germline V gene (reference sequence). V lost 6 bases, J lost 5 bases, and 3 bases stayed unmatched. The CDR3 loop reads CASSRTSETQYF. CDR3 DNA sequence: TGTGCCAGCAGTAGGACTAGTGAGACCCAGTACTTC.

The CDR3 nucleotides are TGTGCCAGCATCGCGGGGACAGATACGCAGTATTTT. Translation: CASIAGTDTQYF. The chain links TRBV28 to TRBJ2-3, with D perhaps matching TRBD2 (6 bases). This CDR3 has 12 residues. Germline V gives CDR1 MDHEN, CDR2 SYDVKM. The V gene lost 7 bases and the J gene lost 3 bases, with 8 bases spanning the gap. Complete variable domain (other parts from reference TRBV28 and TRBJ2-3): DVKVTQSSRYLVKRTGEKVFLECVQDMDHENMFWYRQDPGLGLRLIYFSYDVKMKEKGDIPEGYSVSREKKERFSLILESASTNQTSMYLCASIAGTDTQYFGPGTRLTVL.

This clone was recorded at least ten times. The chain uses TRBV2 and TRBJ2-2, with 9 bases fitting TRBD1. Trimming at V came to 2 bases and at J to 4 bases, leaving 8 bases not matched to a gene. Germline V gene sequence: CDR1 SNHLY, CDR2 FYNNEI. CDR3 length: 17 residues. The CDR3 here is CASSEQGQGAGTGELFF. The CDR3 nucleotides are TGTGCCAGCAGTGAACAGGGACAGGGCGCGGGCACCGGGGAGCTGTTTTTT.

The chain employs TRBV19 and TRBJ1-1, with 12 bases lining up with TRBD1. The CDR3 contains 16 residues. J was trimmed by 6 bases and V by 3 bases; bases with no gene match: 8. Germline values: CDR1 LNHDA, CDR2 SQIVND (reference sequence). The CDR3 DNA reads TGTGCCAGTAGTATCCCAGGGACAGGGGGCGAGGCTGAAGCTTTCTTT. Its translation is CASSIPGTGGEAEAFF.

In regard to this clone: This may stem from a read error, because a much larger clone lies one nucleotide away. This chain links TRBV7-8 with TRBJ2-7; D call uncertain. The germline CDR1 and CDR2 sequences are SGHVS and FQNEAQ. V shed 5 bases and J shed 4 bases, with 6 bases lying between them. The CDR3 totals 11 residues. Here the CDR3 reads CASSHGYEQYF. In DNA form, the CDR3 reads TGTGCCAGCAGCCACGGTTACGAGCAGTACTTC.

The V gene is TRBV7-9, the J gene TRBJ1-6; no definite D call. This CDR3 is built from 14 residues. From germline, CDR1 is SEHNR and CDR2 FQNEAQ (reference sequence). The germline V and J ends were trimmed by 1 base and 8 bases, with 9 bases remaining between them. CDR3: CASSLGGNHSPLHF. The CDR3 region has the DNA TGTGCCAGCAGCTTAGGAGGAAATCATTCACCCCTCCACTTT.

The chain links TRBV7-3 to TRBJ2-2, with a weak D call TRBD1 (7 bases). CDR3 length: 14 residues. The germline gives CDR1 SGHTA, CDR2 FQGTGA. Trimming shortened V by 7 bases and J by 4 bases, and 13 bases separated the two germline ends. This CDR3 reads CASTPGGPTGELFF. In DNA, the CDR3 is TGTGCCAGCACCCCAGGGGGGCCCACCGGGGAGCTGTTTTTT.

The chain links TRBV28 to TRBJ1-1, with D unresolved. This CDR3 is 13 amino acids long. Trimming left V 7 bases short and J 0 bases short, with 9 bases between. Germline CDR1 and CDR2: MDHEN and SYDVKM. Here the CDR3 reads CASTHSMNTEAFF. The CDR3 DNA is TGTGCCAGCACCCATAGTATGAACACTGAAGCTTTCTTT. Drawing the rest from reference TRBV28 and TRBJ1-1, the complete variable domain is DVKVTQSSRYLVKRTGEKVFLECVQDMDHENMFWYRQDPGLGLRLIYFSYDVKMKEKGDIPEGYSVSREKKERFSLILESASTNQTSMYLCASTHSMNTEAFFGQGTRLTVV.

This clone was picked up one time. The chain combines TRBV28 with TRBJ2-3; D is undetermined. The V gene lost 9 bases and the J gene lost 4 bases, with 11 bases spanning the gap. The germline V gene encodes CDR1 MDHEN and CDR2 SYDVKM. This CDR3 comprises 12 residues. CDR3 residues: CASLTGPDTQYF. The CDR3 region has the DNA TGTGCCAGTCTGACGGGTCCAGATACGCAGTATTTT.